Listed here are 6 T cell receptor beta chains from one sample, sequenced in a study of blood T cell repertoires in COVID-19. Clones were sequenced by immunoSEQ multiplex PCR, and TCRdb holds only the in-frame ones, with some missing. The data contain 150,000 or so clones, more than 75% of them singletons. The sequenced material came from peripheral blood. These receptors all stem from a woman in her 70s with COVID-19, enrolled during active disease.

This chain uses TRBV6-5 with TRBJ2-3; tentative D call: TRBD2 (6 bases). Germline CDR1 is MNHEY and CDR2 is SVGAGI. The V and J ends lost 4 bases and 4 bases respectively, with 18 bases between them. This CDR3 region has 16 residues. CDR3: CASSSPTLLASDTQYF. The CDR3 nucleotides are TGTGCCAGCAGTTCCCCCACCCTCCTAGCGTCAGATACGCAGTATTTT.

This clone was observed a handful of times. This chain uses TRBV25-1 with TRBJ1-1, with a weak D call TRBD1 (5 bases). Germline loops: CDR1 MGHDK, CDR2 SYGVNS. Trimming removed 3 bases from V and 2 bases from J, with 13 bases in between. The CDR3 consists of 15 residues. The CDR3 loop is CASSDGGTANTEAFF. The CDR3 DNA sequence: TGTGCCAGCAGTGATGGGGGGACGGCAAACACTGAAGCTTTCTTT.

The CDR3 reads CASSIGRGQPQHF. The CDR3 nucleotides are TGTGCCAGTAGTATAGGCAGGGGCCAGCCCCAGCATTTT. The V gene is TRBV19, the J gene TRBJ1-5, with D perhaps TRBD1 (6 bases). CDR3 length: 13 amino acids. Germline-derived CDR1 and CDR2 are LNHDA and SQIVND (reference sequence). Trimming removed 1 base from V and 7 bases from J, with 8 bases in between.

The chain carries TRBV2 and TRBJ1-1, with a weak D call TRBD1 (6 bases). This CDR3 is built from 15 residues. Germline assignment: CDR1 SNHLY and CDR2 FYNNEI. V gave up 7 bases and J gave up 0 bases, with 15 bases separating them. In DNA, the CDR3 is TGTGCCAGCAAGCAGAACCCAGGGGTGAACACTGAAGCTTTCTTT. Translating gives CASKQNPGVNTEAFF.

The chain employs TRBV7-9 and TRBJ2-2; a weak D match, TRBD1 (6 bases). V lost 0 bases and J lost 5, with 19 bases in between. The CDR3 sequence is 18 residues long. CDR1 is SEHNR, CDR2 FQNEAQ, per germline (reference sequence). CDR3 sequence reads: CASSLAAVTGYLTGELFF. The CDR3 DNA reads TGTGCCAGCAGCTTAGCAGCTGTTACAGGGTATCTAACCGGGGAGCTGTTTTTT.

This sequence joins TRBV2 and TRBJ1-6; unclear D gene. From germline, CDR1 is SNHLY and CDR2 FYNNEI. V was pared by 4 bases and J by 8 bases, with 6 bases between. The length of the CDR3 is 12 residues. The CDR3 here is CASSVHDSPLHF. CDR3 nucleotide sequence: TGTGCCAGCAGTGTACACGATTCACCCCTCCACTTT.